Sequencing of this TCR beta chain was carried out in a study of CD8+CD57+ T cells in acquired aplastic anemia. The ends were cut back, 4 bases at V and 3 bases at J, with 10 bases in the middle. This CDR3 contains 12 residues. Per germline, CDR1 SQVTM and CDR2 ANQGSEA. TCR beta VDJ combinations and CDR3 sequences were profiled from genomic DNA. TCRdb recomputed calls from the reads with MiXCR, one row per CDR3 protein. This table has approximately 100,000 distinct CDR3 sequences, 55% to 80% appearing once. Patients who underwent sequencing had shown CD8+CD57+ cell expansion by flow cytometry. Sequenced input: sorted CD4+, CD8+, or CD8+CD57+ T cells (not recorded which) from PBMCs. The clonotype originates from a human donor with aplastic anemia. V usage is TRBV29-1 and J usage is TRBJ2-7, with a possible D match to TRBD1 (5 bases). The CDR3 loop reads CSVGTLGYEQYF. As DNA, the CDR3 is TGCAGCGTTGGGACATTGGGCTACGAGCAGTACTTC.